This T cell receptor beta chain was obtained from a study of cytomegalovirus exposure and HLA in healthy donors. The PCR contained 60 Vbeta and 13 Jbeta primers. Repertoires were generated with immunoSEQ multiplex PCR, while TCRdb's copy carries only in-frame clones and drops some. This table has around 130,000 clones, about 82% appearing once. General study findings and limits: Later analysis associated a missense DCLRE1C variant with TCR beta V- and J-gene trimming. A later analysis appeared to link common viral pathogens to several of the most significant clusters. In presence/absence analyses, roughly uniform sequencing depth across donors was assumed. Reportedly, TCR beta sequences accurately predicted HLA-A and HLA-B alleles in most subjects.

Concerning this clone: Its cognate antigen is unknown.

This CDR3 has 13 amino acids. Germline V gives CDR1 SGHVS, CDR2 FQNEAQ. Deletions cut 5 bases from V and 8 bases from J, with 13 bases between. This chain uses TRBV7-8 with TRBJ1-5; D may be TRBD1 (6 bases). This clonotype was obtained from a man aged 25 to 40 in good health and CMV-seronegative. Sequenced input: PBMCs. The DNA of the CDR3 is TGTGCCAGCAGCACAGGGAGGGTTGAGCCCCAGCATTTT. Translation: CASSTGRVEPQHF.